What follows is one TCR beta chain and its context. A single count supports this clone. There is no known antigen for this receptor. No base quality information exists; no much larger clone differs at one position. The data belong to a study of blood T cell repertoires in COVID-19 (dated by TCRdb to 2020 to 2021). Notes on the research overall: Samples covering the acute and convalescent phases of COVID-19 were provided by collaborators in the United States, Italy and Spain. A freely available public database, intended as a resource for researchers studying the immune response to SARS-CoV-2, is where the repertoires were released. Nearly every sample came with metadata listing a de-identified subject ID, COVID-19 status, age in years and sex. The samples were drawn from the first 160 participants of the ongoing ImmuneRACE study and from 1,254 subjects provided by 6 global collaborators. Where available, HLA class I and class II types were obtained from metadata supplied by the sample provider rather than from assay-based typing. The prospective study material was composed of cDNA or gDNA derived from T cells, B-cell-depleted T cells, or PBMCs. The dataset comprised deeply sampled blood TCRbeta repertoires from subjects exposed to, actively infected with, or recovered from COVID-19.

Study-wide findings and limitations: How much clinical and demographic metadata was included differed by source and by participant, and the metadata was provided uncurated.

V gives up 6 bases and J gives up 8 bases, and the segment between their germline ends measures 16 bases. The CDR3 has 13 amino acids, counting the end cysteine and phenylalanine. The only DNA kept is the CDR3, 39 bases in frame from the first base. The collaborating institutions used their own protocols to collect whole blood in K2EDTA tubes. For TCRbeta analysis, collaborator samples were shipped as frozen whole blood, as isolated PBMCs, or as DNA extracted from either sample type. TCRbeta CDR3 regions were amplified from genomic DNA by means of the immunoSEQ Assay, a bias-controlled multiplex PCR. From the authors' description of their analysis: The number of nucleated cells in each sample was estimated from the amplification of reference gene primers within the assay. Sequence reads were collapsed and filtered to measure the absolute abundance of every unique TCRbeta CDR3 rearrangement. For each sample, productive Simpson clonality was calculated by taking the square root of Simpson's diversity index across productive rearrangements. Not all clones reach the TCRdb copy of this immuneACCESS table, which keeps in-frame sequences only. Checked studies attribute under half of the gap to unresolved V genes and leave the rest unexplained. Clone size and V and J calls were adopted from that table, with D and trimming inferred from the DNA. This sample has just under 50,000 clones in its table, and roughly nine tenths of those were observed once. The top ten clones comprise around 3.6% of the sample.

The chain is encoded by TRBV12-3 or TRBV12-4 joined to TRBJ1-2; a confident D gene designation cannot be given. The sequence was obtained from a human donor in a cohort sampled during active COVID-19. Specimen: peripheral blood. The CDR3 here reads CASRPNQVPGYTF. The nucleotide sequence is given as TGTGCCAGCAGGCCTAATCAGGTCCCCGGCTACACCTTC.